This T cell receptor beta chain was sequenced for a study of T-cell reconstitution after alpha-beta-depleted transplantation in children. Findings and caveats of the study: Some patients' high day-60 TCRbeta diversity was traced to surviving recipient T cells and thymic progenitors. T cells produced anew were the main source of T-cell counts and diversity one year after transplant. Roughly two months post-transplant, alpha-beta T cells reportedly originated from several hundred graft clones that had expanded.

The CDR3 is made up of 16 amino acids. CDR1 and CDR2 from the germline V gene are SGHRS and YFSETQ. V trimming: 3 bases; J trimming: 0 bases; junction bases outside the gene matches: 6. This clonotype was seen at least ten times. Its target is not known. During its preparation, the TCRbeta library received unique molecular identifiers. TCRdb reprocessed the PCR reads via MiXCR and lists one record per CDR3 protein. The data hold nearly 200,000 distinct CDR3 sequences, with 6.3% observed a single time. The chain joins TRBV5-1 to TRBJ1-2; the match to TRBD1 covers 9 bases. The sequence was obtained from a girl in the first two years of life with combined immunodeficiency, due to receive a stem cell transplant. Specimen: PBMCs, collected before TCRalphabeta/CD19-depleted stem cell transplant. As DNA, the CDR3 is TGCGCCAGCAGCTCCGGGACAGGGAATTCTAACTATGGCTACACCTTC. Translation gives CASSSGTGNSNYGYTF.